Sequencing of this T cell receptor beta chain was carried out in a study of cytomegalovirus exposure and HLA in healthy donors. For the study at large: Around 190 million T cells yielded approximately 100 million unique TCR beta sequences, as an earlier analysis found.

The CDR3 is 16 amino acids. Germline CDR1 reads MDHEN; CDR2 reads SYDVKM. J gave up 3 bases and V 5 bases, and 8 bases lay outside the gene matches. On this clone itself: Its antigen is as yet unknown.

This PCR relied on a set of 60 Vbeta primers and 13 Jbeta primers. Here immunoSEQ multiplex PCR was the method, and the copy in TCRdb shows in-frame clones only, minus some. The sample includes 150,000 to 200,000 clones, around 72% of them seen just once. Findings and limits, study-wide: The study labeled fewer than 200 TCR beta chains cytomegalovirus-associated. Most CMV-associated TCR beta chains were later found to appear HLA-restricted.

This chain joins TRBV28 and TRBJ2-3; 10 bases match TRBD1. This receptor was obtained from a man aged 45-60 years in good health and CMV-seronegative. The sample consisted of PBMCs. In DNA, the CDR3 is TGTGCCAGCAGTCATGACAGGGGGCTAAGAACAGATACGCAGTATTTT. It is translated as CASSHDRGLRTDTQYF.